This entry describes one T cell receptor beta chain. Its specificity is not known. This sample was included in a study of cytomegalovirus exposure and HLA in healthy donors. The PCR employed 60 Vbeta primers together with 13 Jbeta primers. Clones were read by immunoSEQ multiplex PCR, and TCRdb kept only the in-frame ones, dropping some. Of about 180,000 clones listed, about 80% are singletons. The V and J ends lost 3 bases and 2 bases respectively, with 13 bases between them. Germline V gene sequence: CDR1 MNHNY, CDR2 SVGAGI (reference sequence). This CDR3 has 15 amino acids. Study-wide results and caveats: CMV serostatus alone was available as immune exposure information.

The chain joins TRBV6-6 to TRBJ2-5, with D perhaps matching TRBD2 (6 bases). This clonotype originated in a woman in her twenties or thirties in good health and CMV-seronegative. Specimen: PBMCs. DNA for the CDR3: TGTGCCAGCAGTTATCGGGACTCCCATCAAGAGACCCAGTACTTC. This codes for CASSYRDSHQETQYF.